The 20 T cell receptor beta chains reported below all come from one sample, sequenced in a study of T cells in localized non-small cell lung cancer. Assay used: immunoSEQ multiplex PCR; TCRdb lists only in-frame clones, some missing. This sample has about 6,300 clones, with roughly 86% found just once. This specimen was peripheral blood, taken before any cancer treatment. Receptor source: a male donor aged 60 or over with stage I lung adenocarcinoma.

The V and J genes are TRBV5-1 and TRBJ1-4, with 7 bases aligning to TRBD1. With V trimmed by 0 bases and J by 8 bases, 4 bases remained unmatched. The CDR3 has 14 amino acids. The V gene's germline CDR1 is SGHRS and CDR2 YFSETQ. In DNA, the CDR3 is TGCGCCAGCAGCTTGGAACAGGGGCAGGAAAAACTGTTTTTT. This gives the protein CASSLEQGQEKLFF.

The chain uses TRBV19 and TRBJ1-1; 9 bases are a match to TRBD1. Germline V gives CDR1 LNHDA, CDR2 SQIVND (reference sequence). Trimming cost V 9 bases and J 4 bases; bases outside gene matches: 9. The CDR3 runs to 14 residues. The CDR3: CASKRQGVGTEAFF. The DNA for the CDR3 is TGTGCCAGCAAGAGACAGGGGGTAGGCACTGAAGCTTTCTTT.

The genes are TRBV19 and TRBJ1-5, with 11 bases that match TRBD1. V lost 5 bases and J lost 2; bases outside the gene matches: 8. Germline-derived CDR1 and CDR2 are LNHDA and SQIVND (reference sequence). The CDR3 extends over 17 amino acids. CDR3 sequence (DNA): TGTGCCAGTAGTCCCCGGGACAGGGGGGCTGGCAATCAGCCCCAGCATTTT. Translation gives CASSPRDRGAGNQPQHF.

The V gene is TRBV7-7, the J gene TRBJ2-1; D possibly matches TRBD1 or TRBD2 (5 bases each). This CDR3 region has 15 residues. Germline CDR1 SSHAT, CDR2 FNYEAQ (reference sequence). V lost 5 bases, J lost 0 bases, and 11 bases lay in between. The CDR3 here is CASSRDGSSYNEQFF. The CDR3 nucleotides are TGTGCCAGCAGCCGGGACGGAAGCTCCTACAATGAGCAGTTCTTC.

The rearrangement links TRBV9 to TRBJ2-2; unclear D gene. The CDR3 runs 13 residues. CDR1 and CDR2 from the germline V gene are SGDLS and YYNGEE. Deletions cut 3 bases from V and 3 bases from J, with 6 bases between. CDR3: CASSALYTGELFF. DNA of the CDR3: TGTGCCAGCAGCGCCTTATACACCGGGGAGCTGTTTTTT.

This chain uses TRBV5-1 with TRBJ2-7, with 13 nucleotides matching TRBD2. The CDR3 sequence is 17 residues long. After removal of 0 bases from V and 1 base from J, the junction contained 4 bases not matched to a gene. Germline CDR1 reads SGHRS; CDR2 reads YFSETQ. As DNA, the CDR3 is TGCGCCAGCAGCTTGGCGAGGACTAGCGGGGGATCCTACGAGCAGTACTTC. Translating it yields CASSLARTSGGSYEQYF.

V and J are TRBV28 and TRBJ2-5, with 10 bases aligning to TRBD2. Germline trimming cut 3 bases from V and 4 bases from J; bases unmatched to any gene: 5. The CDR3 is made up of 15 amino acids. The germline CDR1 and CDR2 sequences are MDHEN and SYDVKM. The CDR3 loop reads CASSFLAGGRETQYF. CDR3 DNA sequence: TGTGCCAGCAGTTTTTTAGCGGGAGGCCGAGAGACCCAGTACTTC.

The chain is built from TRBV5-1 and TRBJ2-2, with a possible D match to TRBD2 (5 bases). The V and J ends lost 0 bases and 0 bases respectively, with 6 bases between them. This CDR3 contains 15 residues. From germline, CDR1 is SGHRS and CDR2 YFSETQ. CDR3 sequence: CASSLDGTNTGELFF. CDR3 sequence (DNA): TGCGCCAGCAGCTTGGACGGGACGAACACCGGGGAGCTGTTTTTT.

In regard to this clone: This sample includes further DNA sequences coding for the same CDR3. The V and J genes are TRBV29-1 and TRBJ2-5; 9 bases align to TRBD1. J lost 7 bases, V lost 2 bases, and 8 bases had no gene match. The V gene's germline CDR1 is SQVTM and CDR2 ANQGSEA. This CDR3 comprises 14 residues. In nucleotides, the CDR3 is TGCAGCGTTGAAAGGACAGGGGCGGAAGGGACCCAGTACTTC. As protein: CSVERTGAEGTQYF.

This chain joins TRBV7-3 and TRBJ2-3, with TRBD1 matching 8 bases. The CDR3 runs 18 residues. After removal of 4 bases from V and 2 bases from J, the junction contained 14 bases not matched to a gene. Per the germline V gene, CDR1 is SGHTA and CDR2 is FQGTGA. CDR3 DNA sequence: TGTGCCAGCAGCTCCCGGCCCCTGGGGACAGGACACACAGATACGCAGTATTTT. Protein product: CASSSRPLGTGHTDTQYF.

This sequence joins TRBV6-5 and TRBJ2-2; no definite D call. The length of the CDR3 is 15 residues. V shed 5 bases and J shed 4 bases, with 14 bases lying between them. Germline CDR1 reads MNHEY; CDR2 reads SVGAGI. The CDR3 here is CASSRTTTFTGELFF. The DNA for the CDR3 is TGTGCCAGCAGTCGTACAACTACCTTCACCGGGGAGCTGTTTTTT.

CDR3 sequence reads: CASSFGGMGQPQHF. The CDR3 region has the DNA TGTGCCAGCAGTTTTGGGGGAATGGGTCAGCCCCAGCATTTT. The chain links TRBV27 to TRBJ1-5; weak D call: TRBD1 (5 bases). V shed 3 bases and J shed 6 bases, with 12 bases lying between them. The germline gives CDR1 MNHEY, CDR2 SMNVEV (reference sequence). The CDR3 is 14 residues long.

The chain couples TRBV6-1 to TRBJ2-6; D remains ambiguous. Trimming removed 2 bases at V and 1 base at J, with 15 bases between. The CDR3 sequence is 18 residues long. CDR1 MNHNS and CDR2 SASEGT come from the germline V gene. CDR3 nucleotides: TGTGCCAGCAGTGAATTACGGGTGGAGTTTTCTGGGGCCAACGTCCTGACTTTC. Its translation is CASSELRVEFSGANVLTF.

The rearrangement joins TRBV7-2 to TRBJ2-5; D is perhaps TRBD2 (6 bases). V lost 6 bases and J 1 base, leaving 12 bases between the germline ends. Looked up from germline, CDR1 is SGHTA and CDR2 is FQGNSA. This CDR3 contains 14 residues. CDR3 region: CASSPRGSQETQYF. In DNA form, the CDR3 reads TGTGCCAGCAGTCCCCGGGGGTCCCAAGAGACCCAGTACTTC.

CDR3 region: CASTHRGRRETQYF. The CDR3 bases are TGTGCCAGCACCCACCGGGGTAGACGGGAGACCCAGTACTTC. J is TRBJ2-5 and V is TRBV7-2, with D possibly being TRBD2 (5 bases). V dropped 7 bases and J dropped 5 bases, with 17 bases sitting between them. The CDR3 is 14 residues long. Germline loops: CDR1 SGHTA, CDR2 FQGNSA.

The genes are TRBV7-9 and TRBJ1-2; maybe TRBD1 (6 bases). CDR3 length equals 16 residues. In germline, CDR1 is SEHNR, CDR2 FQNEAQ (reference sequence). Trimming pared 5 bases from V and 0 bases from J, leaving 16 bases between. CDR3 protein: CASSTRDNGTNYGYTF. The CDR3 bases are TGTGCCAGCAGCACAAGGGACAATGGGACTAACTATGGCTACACCTTC.

The chain combines TRBV19 with TRBJ1-2; perhaps TRBD1 as D (6 bases). Germline assignment: CDR1 LNHDA and CDR2 SQIVND (reference sequence). Trimming stripped 0 bases from V and 2 bases from J, with 16 bases between. There are 17 residues in the CDR3. As DNA, the CDR3 is TGTGCCAGTAGTATAGACCGGAGCAGGACAGCCAACTATGGCTACACCTTC. This encodes CASSIDRSRTANYGYTF. The full variable domain, rest sourced from reference TRBV19 and TRBJ1-2, is DGGITQSPKYLFRKEGQNVTLSCEQNLNHDAMYWYRQDPGQGLRLIYYSQIVNDFQKGDIAEGYSVSREKKESFPLTVTSAQKNPTAFYLCASSIDRSRTANYGYTFGSGTRLTVV.

The chain has TRBV5-1 and TRBJ2-2; 7 positions agree with TRBD2. Germline V CDR1 and CDR2: SGHRS, YFSETQ. The CDR3 is 17 amino acids. V shed 4 bases, J shed 2 bases, and the junction held 11 bases outside the gene matches. The CDR3 loop is CASSPKRGEPNTGELFF. DNA for the CDR3: TGCGCCAGCAGCCCAAAGCGGGGAGAGCCTAACACCGGGGAGCTGTTTTTT.

The rearrangement uses TRBV2 and TRBJ2-5; 11 positions agree with TRBD2. In germline, CDR1 is SNHLY, CDR2 FYNNEI. The CDR3 totals 13 residues. Trimming cost V 8 bases and J 4 bases; bases outside gene matches: 3. CDR3 sequence reads: CASGTSGRETQYF. The CDR3 DNA sequence: TGTGCCAGCGGGACTAGCGGACGAGAGACCCAGTACTTC.

The chain uses TRBV7-8 and TRBJ1-1, with D maybe TRBD1 (6 bases). V was shortened by 5 bases and J by 5 bases, with 18 bases between the two germline ends. The CDR3 is 15 amino acids. Germline V gives CDR1 SGHVS, CDR2 FQNEAQ. The CDR3 loop is CASSPKGGAQTEAFF. The CDR3 DNA reads TGTGCCAGCAGCCCAAAGGGGGGGGCTCAGACTGAAGCTTTCTTT.